This record looks at one TCR beta chain sequence and its context. This specimen belongs to a study of blood T cell repertoires in COVID-19. The germline V gene encodes CDR1 SGHDT and CDR2 YYEEEE. The germline V and J ends were trimmed by 3 bases and 5 bases, with 5 bases remaining between them. The CDR3 sequence is 11 residues long. Data came from immunoSEQ multiplex PCR; TCRdb stores just in-frame clones and leaves some out. The data hold about 120,000 clones, with about 81% observed a single time. This chain connects TRBV5-6 to TRBJ1-2; D is uncertain. This clonotype originated in a woman in her forties or fifties with acute or convalescent COVID-19. Sequencing was done on a sample of peripheral blood. CDR3 residues: CASSSGYGYTF. As DNA, the CDR3 is TGTGCCAGCAGCTCGGGATATGGCTACACCTTC.